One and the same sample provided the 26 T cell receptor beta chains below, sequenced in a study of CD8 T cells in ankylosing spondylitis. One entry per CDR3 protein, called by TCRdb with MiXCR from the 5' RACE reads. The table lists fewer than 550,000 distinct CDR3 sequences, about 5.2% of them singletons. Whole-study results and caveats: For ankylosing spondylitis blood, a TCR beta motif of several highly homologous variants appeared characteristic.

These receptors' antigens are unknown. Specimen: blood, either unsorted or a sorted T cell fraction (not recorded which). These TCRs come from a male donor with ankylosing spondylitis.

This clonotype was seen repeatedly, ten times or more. CDR3 sequence: CASSLGSLNEKLFF. In DNA form, the CDR3 reads TGCGCCAGCAGCTTGGGATCGCTTAATGAAAAACTGTTTTTT. The chain has TRBV5-1 and TRBJ1-4, with D unresolved. From germline, CDR1 is SGHRS and CDR2 YFSETQ. This CDR3 is 14 amino acids long. Trimming removed 0 bases at V and 4 bases at J, with 7 bases between.

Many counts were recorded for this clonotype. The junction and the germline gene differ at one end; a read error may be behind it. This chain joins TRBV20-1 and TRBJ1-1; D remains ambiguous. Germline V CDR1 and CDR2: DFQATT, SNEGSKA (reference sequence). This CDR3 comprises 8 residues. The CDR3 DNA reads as TGTAAGAACACTGAAGCTTTCTTT. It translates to CKNTEAFF.

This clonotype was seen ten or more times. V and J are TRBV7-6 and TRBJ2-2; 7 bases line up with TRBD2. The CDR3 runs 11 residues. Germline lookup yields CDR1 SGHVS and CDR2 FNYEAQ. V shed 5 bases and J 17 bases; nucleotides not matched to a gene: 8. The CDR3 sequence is CASSPAGVAFF. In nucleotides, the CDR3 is TGTGCCAGCAGCCCTGCGGGGGTAGCCTTTTTT.

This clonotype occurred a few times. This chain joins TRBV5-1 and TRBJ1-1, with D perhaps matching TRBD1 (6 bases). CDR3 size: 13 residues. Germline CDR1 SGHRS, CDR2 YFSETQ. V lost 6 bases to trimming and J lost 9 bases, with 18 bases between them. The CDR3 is CASIQNSDRKAFF. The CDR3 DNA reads TGCGCCAGCATCCAAAACTCCGACAGGAAAGCTTTCTTT.

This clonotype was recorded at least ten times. The CDR3 sequence is CASSQDAGTGSYEQFF. The DNA of the CDR3 is TGTGCCAGCAGCCAAGACGCCGGGACAGGGTCTTACGAGCAGTTCTTC. The rearrangement links TRBV4-2 to TRBJ2-1; TRBD1 agrees at 9 bases. With V trimmed by 0 bases and J by 10 bases, 10 bases remained unmatched. The CDR3 sequence is 16 residues long. The germline V gene has CDR1 LGHNA and CDR2 YNFKEQ.

CDR3 DNA: TGTGCCAGCAGTTACATGGGGGCTGGGACTGAAGCTTTCTTT. It codes for CASSYMGAGTEAFF. The chain links TRBV6-5 to TRBJ1-1; TRBD1 might be the D (6 bases). Trimming removed 2 bases at V and 5 bases at J, with 12 bases between. Germline V gives CDR1 MNHEY, CDR2 SVGAGI. The CDR3 covers 14 residues.

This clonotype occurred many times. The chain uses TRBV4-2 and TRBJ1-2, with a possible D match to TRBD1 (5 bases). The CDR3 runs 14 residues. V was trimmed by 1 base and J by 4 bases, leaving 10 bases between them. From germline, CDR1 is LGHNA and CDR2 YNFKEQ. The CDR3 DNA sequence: TGTGCCAGCAGCCAAGCCGGGGGTAGCTATGGCTACACCTTC. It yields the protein CASSQAGGSYGYTF.

CDR3 nucleotide sequence: TGTGCCAGCACCATTCGGGGGGTTGGCACTGAAGCTTTCTTT. Its translation is CASTIRGVGTEAFF. J is TRBJ1-1 and V is TRBV7-2; tentatively, D is TRBD1 (5 bases). V was cut by 7 bases and J by 4 bases, with 16 bases left in between. The CDR3 has 14 residues. Germline V lookup: CDR1 SGHTA, CDR2 FQGNSA.

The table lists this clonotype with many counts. The CDR3 DNA reads as TGTGCCAGCAGCAACGGACAGCTCAATGAGAATACGCAGTATTTT. Amino acids: CASSNGQLNENTQYF. The chain employs TRBV7-9 and TRBJ2-3; possibly TRBD1 for D (6 bases). The CDR3 spans 15 residues. CDR1 SEHNR and CDR2 FQNEAQ come from the germline V gene (reference sequence). Trimming shortened V by 5 bases and J by 7 bases, and 19 bases separated the two germline ends.

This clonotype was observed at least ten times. CDR3 bases: TGTGCCAGCAGCTGGCGTGGGGGACAGGGGGCGCGGGTTGAAAAACTGTTTTTT. Its protein is CASSWRGGQGARVEKLFF. The genes are TRBV11-2 and TRBJ1-4; 12 nucleotides agree with TRBD1. The junction had 13 bases not matched to a gene; V was cut back by 4 bases and J by 7 bases. The CDR3 is 18 amino acids. Germline values: CDR1 SGHAT, CDR2 FQNNGV. The variable domain in full, with the rest retrieved from reference TRBV11-2 and TRBJ1-4, is EAGVAQSPRYKIIEKRQSVAFWCNPISGHATLYWYQQILGQGPKLLIQFQNNGVVDDSQLPKDRFSAERLKGVDSTLKIQPAKLEDSAVYLCASSWRGGQGARVEKLFFGSGTQLSVL.

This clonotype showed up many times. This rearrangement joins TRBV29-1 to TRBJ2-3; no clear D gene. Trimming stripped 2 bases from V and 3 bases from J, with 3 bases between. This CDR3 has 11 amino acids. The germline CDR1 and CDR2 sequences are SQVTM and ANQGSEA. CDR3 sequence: CSVEKTDTQYF. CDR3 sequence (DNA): TGCAGCGTTGAAAAAACAGATACGCAGTATTTT.

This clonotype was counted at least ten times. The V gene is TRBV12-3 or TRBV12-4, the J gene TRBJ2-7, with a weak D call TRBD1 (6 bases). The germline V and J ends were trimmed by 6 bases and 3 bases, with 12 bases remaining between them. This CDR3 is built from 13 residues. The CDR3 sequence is CASSTGQLYEQYF. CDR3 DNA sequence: TGTGCCAGCAGCACCGGACAGCTCTACGAGCAGTACTTC.

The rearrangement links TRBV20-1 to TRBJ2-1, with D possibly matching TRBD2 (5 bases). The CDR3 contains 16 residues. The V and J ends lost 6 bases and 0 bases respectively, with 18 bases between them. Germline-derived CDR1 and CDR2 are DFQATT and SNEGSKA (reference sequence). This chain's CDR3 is CSAAPHSESSYNEQFF. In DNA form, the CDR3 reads TGCAGTGCCGCCCCTCATAGCGAAAGCTCCTACAATGAGCAGTTCTTC.

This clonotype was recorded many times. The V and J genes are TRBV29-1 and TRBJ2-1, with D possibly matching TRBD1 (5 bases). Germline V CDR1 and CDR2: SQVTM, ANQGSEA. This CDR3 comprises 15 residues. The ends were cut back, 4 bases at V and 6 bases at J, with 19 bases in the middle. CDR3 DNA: TGCAGCGTTGTAGTAGTGTTGGGGCCCGGCAATGAGCAGTTCTTC. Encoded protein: CSVVVVLGPGNEQFF.

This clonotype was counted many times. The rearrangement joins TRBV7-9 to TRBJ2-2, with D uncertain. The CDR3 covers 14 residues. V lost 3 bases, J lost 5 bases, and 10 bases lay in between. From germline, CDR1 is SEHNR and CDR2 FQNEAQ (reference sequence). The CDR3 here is CASSLKGRTGELFF. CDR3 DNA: TGTGCCAGCAGCTTGAAGGGCAGGACCGGGGAGCTGTTTTTT.

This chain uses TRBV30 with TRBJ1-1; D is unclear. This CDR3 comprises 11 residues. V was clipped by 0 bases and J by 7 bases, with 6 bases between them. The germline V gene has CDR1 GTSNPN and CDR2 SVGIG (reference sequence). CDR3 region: CAWSVRGEAFF. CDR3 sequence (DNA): TGTGCCTGGAGTGTACGTGGTGAAGCTTTCTTT.

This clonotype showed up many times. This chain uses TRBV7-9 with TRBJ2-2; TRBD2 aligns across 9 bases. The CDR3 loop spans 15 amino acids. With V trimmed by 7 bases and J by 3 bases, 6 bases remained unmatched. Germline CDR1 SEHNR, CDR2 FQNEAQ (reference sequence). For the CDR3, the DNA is TGTGCCAGCACCCAGGTAGCGGGAGACACCGGGGAGCTGTTTTTT. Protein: CASTQVAGDTGELFF. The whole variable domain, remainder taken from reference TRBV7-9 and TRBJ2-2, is DTGVSQNPRHKITKRGQNVTFRCDPISEHNRLYWYRQTLGQGPEFLTYFQNEAQLEKSRLLSDRFSAERPKGSFSTLEIQRTEQGDSAMYLCASTQVAGDTGELFFGEGSRLTVL.

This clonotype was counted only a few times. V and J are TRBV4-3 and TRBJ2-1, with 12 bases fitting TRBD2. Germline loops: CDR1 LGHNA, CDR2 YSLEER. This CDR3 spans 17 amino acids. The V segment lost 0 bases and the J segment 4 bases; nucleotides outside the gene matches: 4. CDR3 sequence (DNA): TGCGCCAGCAGCCAAGATATTGGGACTAGCGGGTACAATGAGCAGTTCTTC. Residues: CASSQDIGTSGYNEQFF.

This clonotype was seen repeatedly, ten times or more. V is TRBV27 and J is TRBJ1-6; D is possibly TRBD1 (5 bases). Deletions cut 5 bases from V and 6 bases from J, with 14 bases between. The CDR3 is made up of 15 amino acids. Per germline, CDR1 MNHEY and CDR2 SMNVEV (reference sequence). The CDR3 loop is CASSPRDGINSPLHF. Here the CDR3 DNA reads TGTGCCAGCAGTCCAAGGGACGGTATTAATTCACCCCTCCACTTT.

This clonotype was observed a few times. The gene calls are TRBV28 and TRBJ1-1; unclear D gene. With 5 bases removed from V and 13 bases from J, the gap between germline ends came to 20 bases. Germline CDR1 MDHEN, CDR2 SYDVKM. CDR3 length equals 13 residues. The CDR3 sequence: CASSLPGTGKVFF. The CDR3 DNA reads TGTGCCAGCAGTCTCCCGGGTACGGGGAAGGTTTTCTTT.

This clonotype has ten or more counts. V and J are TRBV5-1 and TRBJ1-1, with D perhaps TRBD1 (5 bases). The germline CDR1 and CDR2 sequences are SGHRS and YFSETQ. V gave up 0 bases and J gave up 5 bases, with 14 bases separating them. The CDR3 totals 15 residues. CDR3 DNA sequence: TGCGCCAGCAGCTTGGAACCGGGGGGAGGGACTGAAGCTTTCTTT. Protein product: CASSLEPGGGTEAFF.

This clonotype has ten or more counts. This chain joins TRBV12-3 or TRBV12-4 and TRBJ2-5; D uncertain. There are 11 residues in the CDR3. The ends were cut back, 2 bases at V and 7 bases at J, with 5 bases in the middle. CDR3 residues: CASSLMVTQYF. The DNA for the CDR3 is TGTGCCAGCAGTTTAATGGTGACCCAGTACTTC.

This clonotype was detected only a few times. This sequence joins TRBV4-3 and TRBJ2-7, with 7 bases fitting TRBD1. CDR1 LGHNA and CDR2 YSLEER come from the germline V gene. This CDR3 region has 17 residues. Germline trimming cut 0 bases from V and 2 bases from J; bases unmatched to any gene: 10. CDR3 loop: CASSQDSGQGVAYEQYF. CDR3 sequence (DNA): TGCGCCAGCAGCCAAGATTCCGGGCAGGGGGTAGCCTACGAGCAGTACTTC.

CDR3 loop: CAWGPNRGGEKLFF. As DNA, the CDR3 is TGTGCCTGGGGGCCGAACAGGGGTGGGGAAAAACTGTTTTTT. The V gene is TRBV30, the J gene TRBJ1-4, with TRBD1 matching over 7 bases. Germline CDR1 and CDR2: GTSNPN and SVGIG (reference sequence). This CDR3 is 14 amino acids long. The V and J ends lost 5 bases and 8 bases, in that order; junction bases with no gene match: 11.

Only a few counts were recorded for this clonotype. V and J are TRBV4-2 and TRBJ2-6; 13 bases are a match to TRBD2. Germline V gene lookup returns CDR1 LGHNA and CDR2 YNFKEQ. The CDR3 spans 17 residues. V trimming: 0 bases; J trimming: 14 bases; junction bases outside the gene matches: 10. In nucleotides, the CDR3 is TGTGCCAGCAGCCAAGAACCGCAACTAGCGGGAGGGCCGTTCCTGACTTTC. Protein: CASSQEPQLAGGPFLTF.

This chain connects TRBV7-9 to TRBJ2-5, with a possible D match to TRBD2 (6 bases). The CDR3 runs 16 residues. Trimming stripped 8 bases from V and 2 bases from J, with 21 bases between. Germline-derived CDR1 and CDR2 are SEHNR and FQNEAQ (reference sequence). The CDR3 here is CASEVGLGGDQETQYF. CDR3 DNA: TGTGCCAGCGAGGTTGGGCTGGGGGGAGATCAAGAGACCCAGTACTTC.